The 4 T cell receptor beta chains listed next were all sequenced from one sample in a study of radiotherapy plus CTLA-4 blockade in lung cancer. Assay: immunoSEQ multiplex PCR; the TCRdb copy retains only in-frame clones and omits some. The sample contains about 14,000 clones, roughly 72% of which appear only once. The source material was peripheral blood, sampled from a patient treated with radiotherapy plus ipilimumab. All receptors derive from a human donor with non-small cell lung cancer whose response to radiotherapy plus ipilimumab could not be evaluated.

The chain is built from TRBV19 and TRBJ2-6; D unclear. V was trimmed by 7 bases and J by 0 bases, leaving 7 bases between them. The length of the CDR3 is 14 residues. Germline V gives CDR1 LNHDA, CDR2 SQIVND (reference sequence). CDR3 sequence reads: CASNTASGANVLTF. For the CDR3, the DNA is TGTGCCAGTAATACAGCCTCTGGGGCCAACGTCCTGACTTTC.

In DNA, the CDR3 is TGTGCCAGCAGAGCCTCTTGGGGGGTCAGCGAGACCCAGTACTTC. Its translation: CASRASWGVSETQYF. V is TRBV2 and J is TRBJ2-5; D may be TRBD2 (6 bases). Trimming shortened V by 6 bases and J by 5 bases, and 19 bases separated the two germline ends. This CDR3 spans 15 amino acids. Germline V gene lookup returns CDR1 SNHLY and CDR2 FYNNEI.

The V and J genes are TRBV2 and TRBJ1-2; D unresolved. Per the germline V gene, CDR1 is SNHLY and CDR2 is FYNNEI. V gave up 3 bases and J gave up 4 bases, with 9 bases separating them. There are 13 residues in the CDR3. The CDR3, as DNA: TGTGCCAGCAGTGAGCAGGCATTCTATGGCTACACCTTC. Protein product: CASSEQAFYGYTF. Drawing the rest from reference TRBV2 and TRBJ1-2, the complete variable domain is EPEVTQTPSHQVTQMGQEVILRCVPISNHLYFYWYRQILGQKVEFLVSFYNNEISEKSEIFDDQFSVERPDGSNFTLKIRSTKLEDSAMYFCASSEQAFYGYTFGSGTRLTVV.

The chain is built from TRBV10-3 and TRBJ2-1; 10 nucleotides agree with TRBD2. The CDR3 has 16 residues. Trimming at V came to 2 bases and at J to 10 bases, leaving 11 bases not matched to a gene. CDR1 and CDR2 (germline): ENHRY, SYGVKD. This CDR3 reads CAISEGGSGGSGEQFF. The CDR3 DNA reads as TGTGCCATCAGTGAGGGGGGTAGCGGGGGGTCCGGGGAGCAGTTCTTC.